A selection of T cell receptor beta chains follows, all from one sample in a study of T cell responses to AZD1222 COVID-19 vaccine. Clones were sequenced by immunoSEQ multiplex PCR, and TCRdb holds only the in-frame ones, with some missing. The sample consists of about 130,000 clones, 93% of them appearing once. The sequencing here drew on peripheral blood, taken on day 0 of AZD1222 vaccination. The origin of the receptors is an adult in good health. CDR3s include the opening cysteine and the closing phenylalanine or tryptophan. D genes are given only for firm matches. Expanded clones are given a class, and other clones once, few, many or no size at all.

clone size: once
J gene: TRBJ2-1
D gene: NA
V gene: TRBV2
CDR3 DNA: TGTGCCAGCAGTGGCGGGCGGTCGGCCTACAATGAGCAGTTCTTC
CDR3 protein: CASSGGRSAYNEQFF

clone size: NA
J gene: TRBJ1-5
D gene: NA
V gene: TRBV6-2/TRBV6-3
CDR3 DNA: TGTGCCAGCAGTTACTCGACGGGCTGGTCGGTCAATCAGCCCCAGCATTTT
CDR3 protein: CASSYSTGWSVNQPQHF

clone size: NA
J gene: TRBJ1-3
D gene: TRBD1
V gene: TRBV19
CDR3 DNA: TGTGCCAGTAGATTGACAGGGAGCTCTGGAAACACCATATATTTT
CDR3 protein: CASRLTGSSGNTIYF

clone size: NA
J gene: TRBJ1-4
D gene: NA
V gene: TRBV18
CDR3 DNA: TGTGCCAGCCGTTTCGACAGTAATGAAAAACTGTTTTTT
CDR3 protein: CASRFDSNEKLFF

clone size: NA
J gene: TRBJ2-7
D gene: TRBD2
V gene: TRBV7-3
CDR3 DNA: TGTGCCAGCAGCTTACAAGCGGGGCACGAGCAGTACTTC
CDR3 protein: CASSLQAGHEQYF

clone size: NA
J gene: TRBJ2-3
D gene: NA
V gene: TRBV29-1
CDR3 DNA: TGCAGCGTTGTTGACAGCAGCACAGATACGCAGTATTTT
CDR3 protein: CSVVDSSTDTQYF

clone size: NA
J gene: TRBJ2-7
D gene: NA
V gene: TRBV30
CDR3 DNA: TGTGCCTGGAGTGTACGCAGGGAACTCCGCTCCTACGAGCAGTACTTC
CDR3 protein: CAWSVRRELRSYEQYF

clone size: NA
J gene: TRBJ2-3
D gene: NA
V gene: TRBV4-1
CDR3 DNA: TGCGCCAGCAGCCAAGATGAACAGGGAGGGAGAGATACGCAGTATTTT
CDR3 protein: CASSQDEQGGRDTQYF

clone size: NA
J gene: TRBJ1-2
D gene: NA
V gene: TRBV29-1
CDR3 DNA: TGCAGCGTTGACGACCCGGCCGGCTACACCTTC
CDR3 protein: CSVDDPAGYTF

clone size: NA
J gene: TRBJ2-7
D gene: TRBD2
V gene: TRBV6-5
CDR3 DNA: TGTGCCAGCAGTCTAGCGGGGGCCTACGAGCAGTACTTC
CDR3 protein: CASSLAGAYEQYF

clone size: NA
J gene: TRBJ2-1
D gene: TRBD2
V gene: TRBV6-5
CDR3 DNA: TGTGCCAGCAGTTACTCGGGGGGGAACAATGAGCAGTTCTTC
CDR3 protein: CASSYSGGNNEQFF

clone size: NA
J gene: TRBJ2-7
D gene: TRBD2
V gene: TRBV28
CDR3 DNA: TGTGCCAGCAGTGAGGGGTCGACTAGCGGGAGGGTCCTATCGTCCTACGAGCAGTACTTC
CDR3 protein: CASSEGSTSGRVLSSYEQYF

clone size: NA
J gene: TRBJ2-7
D gene: TRBD2
V gene: TRBV18
CDR3 DNA: TGTGCCAGCTCCCGGGGACTAGCGGGAGGAGAGCAGTACTTC
CDR3 protein: CASSRGLAGGEQYF

clone size: NA
J gene: TRBJ2-3
D gene: NA
V gene: TRBV3-1/TRBV3-2
CDR3 DNA: TGTGCCAGCAGCCTTAGGGCCCAGCCGGGGACGCAGTATTTT
CDR3 protein: CASSLRAQPGTQYF

clone size: NA
J gene: TRBJ1-4
D gene: NA
V gene: TRBV27
CDR3 DNA: TGTGCCAGCAGAACCCGGAGGGGTACTAATGAAAAACTGTTTTTT
CDR3 protein: CASRTRRGTNEKLFF

clone size: NA
J gene: TRBJ1-4
D gene: NA
V gene: TRBV4-1
CDR3 DNA: TGCGCCAGCAGCGCAAGAGTAGCAGGGGAAAGGGAAAAACTGTTTTTT
CDR3 protein: CASSARVAGEREKLFF